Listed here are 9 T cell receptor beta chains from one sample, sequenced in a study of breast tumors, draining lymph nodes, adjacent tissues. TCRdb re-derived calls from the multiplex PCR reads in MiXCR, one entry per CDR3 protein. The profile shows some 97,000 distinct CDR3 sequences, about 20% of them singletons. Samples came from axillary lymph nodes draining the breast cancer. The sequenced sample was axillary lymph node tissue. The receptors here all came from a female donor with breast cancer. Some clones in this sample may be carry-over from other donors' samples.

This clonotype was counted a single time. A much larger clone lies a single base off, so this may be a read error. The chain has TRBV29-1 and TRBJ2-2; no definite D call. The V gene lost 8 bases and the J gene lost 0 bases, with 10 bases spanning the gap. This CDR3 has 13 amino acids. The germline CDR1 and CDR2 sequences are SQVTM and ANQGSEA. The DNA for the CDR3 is TGCAGCATTGTCGAAGCGAACACCGGGGAGCTGTTTTTT. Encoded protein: CSIVEANTGELFF.

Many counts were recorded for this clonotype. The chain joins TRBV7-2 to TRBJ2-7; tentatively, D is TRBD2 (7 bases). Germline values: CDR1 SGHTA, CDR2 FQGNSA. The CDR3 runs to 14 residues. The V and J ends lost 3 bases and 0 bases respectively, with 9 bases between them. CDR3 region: CASSFAGASYEQYF. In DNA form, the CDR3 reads TGTGCCAGCAGCTTCGCGGGGGCCTCCTACGAGCAGTACTTC. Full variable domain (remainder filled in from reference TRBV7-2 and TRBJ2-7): GAGVSQSPSNKVTEKGKDVELRCDPISGHTALYWYRQSLGQGLEFLIYFQGNSAPDKSGLPSDRFSAERTGGSVSTLTIQRTQQEDSAVYLCASSFAGASYEQYFGPGTRLTVT.

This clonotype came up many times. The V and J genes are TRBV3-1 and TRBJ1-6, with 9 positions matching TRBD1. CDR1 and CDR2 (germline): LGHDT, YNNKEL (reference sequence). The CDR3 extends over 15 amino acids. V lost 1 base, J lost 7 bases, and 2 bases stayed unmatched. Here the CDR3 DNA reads TGTGCCAGCAGCCAAGGTGGACAGGGGAATTCACCCCTCCACTTT. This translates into CASSQGGQGNSPLHF.

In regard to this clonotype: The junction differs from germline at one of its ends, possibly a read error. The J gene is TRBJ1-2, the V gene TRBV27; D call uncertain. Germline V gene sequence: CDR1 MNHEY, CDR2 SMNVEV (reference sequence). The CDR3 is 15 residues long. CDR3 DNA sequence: TGTACCAGCAGTTTAACCCATAGTTACCCTTACGGCTACACCTTC. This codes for CTSSLTHSYPYGYTF.

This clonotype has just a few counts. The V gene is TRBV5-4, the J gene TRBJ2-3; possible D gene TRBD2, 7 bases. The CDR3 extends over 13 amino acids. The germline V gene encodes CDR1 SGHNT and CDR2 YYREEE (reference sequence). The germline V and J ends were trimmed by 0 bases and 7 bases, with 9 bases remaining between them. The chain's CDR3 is CASSLEGGYTQYF. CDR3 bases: TGTGCCAGCAGCTTGGAGGGGGGGTATACGCAGTATTTT.

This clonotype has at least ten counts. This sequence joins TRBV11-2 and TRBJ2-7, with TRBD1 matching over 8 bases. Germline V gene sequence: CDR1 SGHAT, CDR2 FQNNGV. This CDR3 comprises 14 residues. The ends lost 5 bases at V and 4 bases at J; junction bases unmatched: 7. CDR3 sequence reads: CASSPGDRRYEQYF. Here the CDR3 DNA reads TGTGCCAGCAGCCCCGGGGACAGGAGATACGAGCAGTACTTC.

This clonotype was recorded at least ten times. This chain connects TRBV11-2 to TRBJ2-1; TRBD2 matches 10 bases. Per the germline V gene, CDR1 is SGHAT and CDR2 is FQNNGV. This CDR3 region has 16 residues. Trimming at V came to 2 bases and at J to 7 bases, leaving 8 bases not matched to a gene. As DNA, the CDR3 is TGTGCCAGCAGCTTACGTTTAGCGGGAGGAGGGAATGAGCAGTTCTTC. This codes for CASSLRLAGGGNEQFF. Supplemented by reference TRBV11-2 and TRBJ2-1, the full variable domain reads EAGVAQSPRYKIIEKRQSVAFWCNPISGHATLYWYQQILGQGPKLLIQFQNNGVVDDSQLPKDRFSAERLKGVDSTLKIQPAKLEDSAVYLCASSLRLAGGGNEQFFGPGTRLTVL.

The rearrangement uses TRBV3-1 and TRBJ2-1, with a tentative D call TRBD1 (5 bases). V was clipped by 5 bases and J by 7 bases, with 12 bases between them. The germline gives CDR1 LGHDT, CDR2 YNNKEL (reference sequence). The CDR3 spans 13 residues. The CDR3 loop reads CASSGGQGNEQFF. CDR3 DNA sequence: TGTGCCAGCAGCGGCGGACAAGGAAATGAGCAGTTCTTC.

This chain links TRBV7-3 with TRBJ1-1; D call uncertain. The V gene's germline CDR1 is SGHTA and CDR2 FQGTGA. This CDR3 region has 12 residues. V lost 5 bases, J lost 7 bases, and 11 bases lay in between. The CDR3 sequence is CASSNQRGEAFF. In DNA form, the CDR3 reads TGTGCCAGCAGCAACCAACGGGGTGAAGCTTTCTTT.